One T cell receptor beta chain is described in this entry. The sample is drawn from a study of shared T cell receptors in the human thymus. Measured with immunoSEQ multiplex PCR; TCRdb has only the in-frame clones, and not every one. The sample lists 700,000 to 750,000 clones, 70% to 90% occurring once. Another study also made use of these data, one on human thymus T cells. That study reports: Thymic tissue was derived from resections collected during corrective heart surgery. An apparent bias in V and J gene usage was seen in thymic and blood repertoires. Related research found strongly overlapping thymic repertoires in unrelated individuals.

Sequenced input: thymocytes. The source of this sequence is a girl less than two years old with a congenital heart defect.

The CDR3 spells CASSDGAATGGHTNEQFF. The CDR3 nucleotides are TGTGCCAGCAGTGACGGGGCCGCGACGGGGGGCCACACGAATGAGCAGTTCTTC. The chain is built from TRBV6-4 and TRBJ2-1, with D perhaps TRBD2 (7 bases). The germline V gene encodes CDR1 MRHNA and CDR2 SNTAGT. This CDR3 is 18 amino acids long. The V gene lost 2 bases and the J gene lost 7 bases, with 24 bases spanning the gap.